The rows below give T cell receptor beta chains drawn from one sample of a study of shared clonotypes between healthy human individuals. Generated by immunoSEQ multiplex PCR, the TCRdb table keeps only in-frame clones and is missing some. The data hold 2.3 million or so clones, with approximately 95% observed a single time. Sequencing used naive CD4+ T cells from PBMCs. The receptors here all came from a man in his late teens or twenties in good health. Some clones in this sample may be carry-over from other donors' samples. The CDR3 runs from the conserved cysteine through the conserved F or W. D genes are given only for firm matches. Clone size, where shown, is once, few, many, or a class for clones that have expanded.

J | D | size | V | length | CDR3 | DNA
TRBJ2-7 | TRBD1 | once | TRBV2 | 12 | CASSPRGYEQYF | TGTGCCAGCAGCCCCAGGGGGTACGAGCAGTACTTC
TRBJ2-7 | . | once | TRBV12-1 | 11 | CASSARGEQYF | TGTGCCAGCAGCGCACGTGGGGAGCAGTACTTC
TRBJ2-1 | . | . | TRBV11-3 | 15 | CASSQAAASYNEQFF | TGTGCCAGCAGCCAAGCGGCTGCGTCCTACAATGAGCAGTTCTTC
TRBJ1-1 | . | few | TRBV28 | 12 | CASSVGNTEAFF | TGTGCCAGCAGCGTAGGGAACACTGAAGCTTTCTTT
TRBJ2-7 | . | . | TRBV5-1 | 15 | CASSSQGQGVDEQYF | TGCGCCAGCAGCTCCCAGGGGCAGGGAGTAGACGAGCAGTACTTC
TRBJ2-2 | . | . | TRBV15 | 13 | CATSRAGAGELFF | TGTGCCACCAGCAGAGCGGGAGCCGGGGAGCTGTTTTTT
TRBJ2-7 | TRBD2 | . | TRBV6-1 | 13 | CASSLAGTYEQYF | TGTGCCAGCAGTTTAGCGGGAACCTACGAGCAGTACTTC
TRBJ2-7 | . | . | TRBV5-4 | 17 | CASSPLLGGHGSYEQYF | TGTGCCAGCAGCCCACTTTTAGGGGGACACGGCTCCTACGAGCAGTACTTC
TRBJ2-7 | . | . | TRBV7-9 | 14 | CASSLAGRGDEQYF | TGTGCCAGCAGCTTAGCGGGGAGGGGGGACGAGCAGTACTTC
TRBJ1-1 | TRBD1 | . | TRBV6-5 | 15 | CASSYSPRGGTEAFF | TGTGCCAGCAGTTACTCCCCCAGGGGGGGAACTGAAGCTTTCTTT
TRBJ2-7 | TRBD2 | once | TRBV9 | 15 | CASSKTAGVPYEQYF | TGTGCCAGCAGCAAGACGGCGGGAGTTCCCTACGAGCAGTACTTC
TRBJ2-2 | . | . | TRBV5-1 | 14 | CASSPQGDTGELFF | TGCGCCAGCAGCCCTCAAGGGGACACCGGGGAGCTGTTTTTT
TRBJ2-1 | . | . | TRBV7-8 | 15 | CASTLTGNSYNEQFF | TGTGCCAGCACCCTCACAGGGAACTCCTACAATGAGCAGTTCTTC
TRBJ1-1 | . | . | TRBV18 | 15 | CASSPSPGPNTEAFF | TGTGCCAGCTCACCATCCCCAGGACCGAACACTGAAGCTTTCTTT
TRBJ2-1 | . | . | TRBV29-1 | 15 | CSVLGVGRGYNEQFF | TGCAGCGTATTGGGTGTGGGCAGGGGCTACAATGAGCAGTTCTTC
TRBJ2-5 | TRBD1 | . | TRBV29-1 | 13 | CSSDRGMEETQYF | TGCAGCTCAGACAGGGGAATGGAAGAGACCCAGTACTTC
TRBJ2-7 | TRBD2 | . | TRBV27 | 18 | CASSLLLAGGITPYEQYF | TGTGCCAGCAGTTTACTCCTAGCGGGAGGAATAACCCCCTACGAGCAGTACTTC
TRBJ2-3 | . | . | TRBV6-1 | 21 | CASSEGGFGLLTDPSTDTQYF | TGTGCCAGCAGTGAAGGGGGTTTTGGCTTACTAACAGACCCTAGCACAGATACGCAGTATTTT
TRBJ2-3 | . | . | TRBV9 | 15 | CASSKGELRTDTQYF | TGTGCCAGCAGCAAAGGGGAACTTCGCACAGATACGCAGTATTTT
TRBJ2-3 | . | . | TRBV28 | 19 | CASSSNYPRPDYPPDTQYF | TGTGCCAGCAGTTCTAATTACCCCCGTCCGGACTATCCTCCGGATACGCAGTATTTT
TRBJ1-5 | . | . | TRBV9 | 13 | CASSVDPYQPQHF | TGTGCCAGCAGCGTAGACCCCTATCAGCCCCAGCATTTT
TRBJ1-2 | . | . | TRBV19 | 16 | CASSMGATATNYGYTF | TGTGCCAGTAGTATGGGAGCGACAGCAACTAACTATGGCTACACCTTC
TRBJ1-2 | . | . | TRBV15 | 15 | CATSRGGDPNYGYTF | TGTGCCACCAGCAGAGGGGGGGACCCTAACTATGGCTACACCTTC
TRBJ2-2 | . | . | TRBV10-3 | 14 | CAISAQGSGGELFF | TGTGCCATCAGTGCCCAGGGCTCCGGGGGGGAGCTGTTTTTT
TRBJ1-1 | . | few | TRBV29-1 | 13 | CSVSGKMNTEAFF | TGCAGCGTTTCGGGGAAGATGAACACTGAAGCTTTCTTT
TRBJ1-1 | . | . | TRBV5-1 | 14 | CASSSGIMNTEAFF | TGCGCCAGCAGCTCTGGAATTATGAACACTGAAGCTTTCTTT
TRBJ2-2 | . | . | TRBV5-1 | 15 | CASSLRGGNTGELFF | TGCGCCAGCAGCCTGAGGGGAGGGAACACCGGGGAGCTGTTTTTT
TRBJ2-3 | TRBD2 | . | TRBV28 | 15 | CASSSPGLAGDTQYF | TGTGCCAGCAGTTCCCCGGGACTAGCGGGAGATACGCAGTATTTT
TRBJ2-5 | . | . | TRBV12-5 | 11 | CASGLEQTQYF | TGTGCTAGTGGTTTAGAGCAGACCCAGTACTTC
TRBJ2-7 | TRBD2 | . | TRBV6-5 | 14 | CASRPGLAGGEQYF | TGTGCCAGCAGGCCGGGACTAGCGGGAGGGGAGCAGTACTTC
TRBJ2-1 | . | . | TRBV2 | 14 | CASSVSQNLNEQFF | TGTGCCAGCAGTGTATCGCAAAACCTCAATGAGCAGTTCTTC
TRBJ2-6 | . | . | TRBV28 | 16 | CASRYGRYSGANVLTF | TGTGCCAGCAGGTACGGACGGTACTCTGGGGCCAACGTCCTGACTTTC
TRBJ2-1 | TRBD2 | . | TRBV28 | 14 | CASIVSGRVHEQFF | TGTGCCAGCATAGTTAGCGGGAGGGTGCATGAGCAGTTCTTC
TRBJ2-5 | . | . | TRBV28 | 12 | CASSLLGETQYF | TGTGCCAGCAGTTTACTGGGAGAGACCCAGTACTTC
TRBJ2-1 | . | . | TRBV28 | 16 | CASSFPGKPLYNEQFF | TGTGCCAGCAGTTTCCCCGGGAAGCCCCTTTACAATGAGCAGTTCTTC
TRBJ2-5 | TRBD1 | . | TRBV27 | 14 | CASSFFRGSETQYF | TGTGCCAGCAGTTTTTTCAGGGGGTCGGAGACCCAGTACTTC
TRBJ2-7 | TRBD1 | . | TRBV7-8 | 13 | CASRGQGLYEQYF | TGTGCCAGCAGGGGACAGGGACTTTACGAGCAGTACTTC
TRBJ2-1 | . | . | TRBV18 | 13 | CASSTGIGDEQFF | TGTGCCAGCAGTACAGGGATAGGCGATGAGCAGTTCTTC
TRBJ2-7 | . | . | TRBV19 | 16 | CASSISALKAADEQYF | TGTGCCAGTAGTATAAGTGCTCTGAAGGCGGCGGACGAGCAGTACTTC
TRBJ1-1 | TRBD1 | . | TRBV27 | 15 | CASTRRQGANTEAFF | TGTGCCAGCACTCGAAGACAGGGCGCCAACACTGAAGCTTTCTTT
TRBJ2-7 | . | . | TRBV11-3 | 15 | CASSLAPGPWDEQYF | TGTGCCAGCAGCTTAGCGCCGGGACCATGGGACGAGCAGTACTTC
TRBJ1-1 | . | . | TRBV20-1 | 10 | CSARTIEAFF | TGCAGTGCTAGGACAATTGAAGCTTTCTTT
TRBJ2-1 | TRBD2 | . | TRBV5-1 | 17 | CASSYGLAGGINNEQFF | TGCGCCAGCAGCTATGGACTAGCGGGAGGAATCAACAATGAGCAGTTCTTC
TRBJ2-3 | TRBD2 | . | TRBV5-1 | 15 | CASSQTSGGTDTQYF | TGCGCCAGCAGCCAGACTAGCGGAGGCACAGATACGCAGTATTTT
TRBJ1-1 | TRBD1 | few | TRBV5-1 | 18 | CASSSPSGTGGLNTEAFF | TGCGCCAGCAGCTCGCCCTCGGGGACAGGGGGCCTGAACACTGAAGCTTTCTTT
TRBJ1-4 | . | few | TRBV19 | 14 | CASSIRSTNEKLFF | TGTGCCAGTAGTATCCGTTCAACTAATGAAAAACTGTTTTTT
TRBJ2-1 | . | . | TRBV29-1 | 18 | CSVERGRWGRESYNEQFF | TGCAGCGTTGAACGTGGCCGGTGGGGTCGGGAGTCCTACAATGAGCAGTTCTTC
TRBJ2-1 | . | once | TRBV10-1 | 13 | CASSVGEGYEQFF | TGCGCCAGCAGTGTCGGCGAGGGCTATGAGCAGTTCTTC
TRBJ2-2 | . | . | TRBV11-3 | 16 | CASSSPRGQYTGELFF | TGTGCCAGCAGCTCCCCGAGGGGCCAATACACCGGGGAGCTGTTTTTT
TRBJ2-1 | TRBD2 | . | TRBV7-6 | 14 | CASSHGRATNEQFF | TGTGCCAGCAGCCACGGGAGGGCCACCAATGAGCAGTTCTTC
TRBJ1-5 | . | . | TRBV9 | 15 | CASSVEGNSNQPQHF | TGTGCCAGCAGCGTAGAGGGGAATAGCAATCAGCCCCAGCATTTT
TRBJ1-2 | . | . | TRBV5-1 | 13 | CASSFTRNYGYTF | TGCGCCAGCAGCTTTACCCGAAACTATGGCTACACCTTC
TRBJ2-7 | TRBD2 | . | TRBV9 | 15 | CASSPRASGNHEQYF | TGTGCCAGCAGCCCTCGCGCTAGCGGGAACCACGAGCAGTACTTC
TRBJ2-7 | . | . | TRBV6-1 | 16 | CASSEDWRAGFHEQYF | TGTGCCAGCAGTGAAGATTGGAGGGCCGGGTTCCACGAGCAGTACTTC
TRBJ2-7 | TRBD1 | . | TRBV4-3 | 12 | CASSQQGDEQYF | TGCGCCAGCAGCCAACAGGGGGACGAGCAGTACTTC
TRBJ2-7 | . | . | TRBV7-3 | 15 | CASSLGLDSTYEQYF | TGTGCCAGCAGCTTAGGGCTCGACAGCACCTACGAGCAGTACTTC
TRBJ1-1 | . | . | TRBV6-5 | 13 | CASSQGQSTEAFF | TGTGCCAGCAGTCAGGGCCAGAGCACTGAAGCTTTCTTT
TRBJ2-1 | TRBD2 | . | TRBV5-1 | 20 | CASSSRTRQAGTRSFDEQFF | TGCGCCAGCAGCTCGCGCACACGACAGGCCGGGACTAGGTCTTTTGATGAGCAGTTCTTC
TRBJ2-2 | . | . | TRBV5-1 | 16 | CASSYLPRGTPGELFF | TGCGCCAGCAGCTACCTCCCTCGGGGTACACCCGGGGAGCTGTTTTTT